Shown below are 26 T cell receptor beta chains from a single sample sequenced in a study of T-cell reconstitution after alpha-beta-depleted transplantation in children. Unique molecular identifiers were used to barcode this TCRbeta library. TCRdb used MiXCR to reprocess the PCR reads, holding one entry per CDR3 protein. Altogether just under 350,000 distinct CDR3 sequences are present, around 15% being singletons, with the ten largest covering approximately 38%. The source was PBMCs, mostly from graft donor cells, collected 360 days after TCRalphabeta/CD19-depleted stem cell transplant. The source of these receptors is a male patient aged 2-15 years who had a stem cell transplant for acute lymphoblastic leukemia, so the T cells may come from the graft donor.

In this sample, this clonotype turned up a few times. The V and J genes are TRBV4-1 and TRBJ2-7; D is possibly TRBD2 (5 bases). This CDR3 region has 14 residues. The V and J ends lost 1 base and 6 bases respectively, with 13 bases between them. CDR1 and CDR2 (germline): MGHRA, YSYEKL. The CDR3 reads CASSQVSARGEQYF. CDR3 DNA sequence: TGCGCCAGCAGCCAAGTCTCCGCACGGGGCGAGCAGTACTTC.

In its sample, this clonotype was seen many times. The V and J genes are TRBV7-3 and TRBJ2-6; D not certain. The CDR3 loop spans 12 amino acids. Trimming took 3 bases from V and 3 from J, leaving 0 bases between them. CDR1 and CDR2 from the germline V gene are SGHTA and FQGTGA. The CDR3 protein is CASSFGANVLTF. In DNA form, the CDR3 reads TGTGCCAGCAGCTTTGGGGCCAACGTCCTGACTTTC.

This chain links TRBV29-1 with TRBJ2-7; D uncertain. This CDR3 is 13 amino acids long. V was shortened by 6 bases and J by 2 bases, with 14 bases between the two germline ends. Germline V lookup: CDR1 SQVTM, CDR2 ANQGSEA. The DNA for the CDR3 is TGCAGCGTCTCAGACCGAAACACCTACGAGCAGTACTTC. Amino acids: CSVSDRNTYEQYF.

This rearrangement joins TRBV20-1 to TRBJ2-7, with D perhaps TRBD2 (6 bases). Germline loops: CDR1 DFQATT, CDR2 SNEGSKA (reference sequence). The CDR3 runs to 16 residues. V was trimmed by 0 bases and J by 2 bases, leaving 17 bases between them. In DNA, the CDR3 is TGCAGTGCTAGAGATTGGAGGCGGGCGGGGCCCTACGAGCAGTACTTC. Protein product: CSARDWRRAGPYEQYF.

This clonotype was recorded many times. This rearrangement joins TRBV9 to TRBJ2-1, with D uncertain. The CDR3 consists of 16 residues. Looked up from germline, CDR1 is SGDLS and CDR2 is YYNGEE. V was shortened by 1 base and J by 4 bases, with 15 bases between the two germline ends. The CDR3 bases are TGTGCCAGCAGCGTAACGGCTCTTCAATCTTACAATGAGCAGTTCTTC. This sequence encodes CASSVTALQSYNEQFF. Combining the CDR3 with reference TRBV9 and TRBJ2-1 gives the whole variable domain DSGVTQTPKHLITATGQRVTLRCSPRSGDLSVYWYQQSLDQGLQFLIQYYNGEERAKGNILERFSAQQFPDLHSELNLSSLELGDSALYFCASSVTALQSYNEQFFGPGTRLTVL.

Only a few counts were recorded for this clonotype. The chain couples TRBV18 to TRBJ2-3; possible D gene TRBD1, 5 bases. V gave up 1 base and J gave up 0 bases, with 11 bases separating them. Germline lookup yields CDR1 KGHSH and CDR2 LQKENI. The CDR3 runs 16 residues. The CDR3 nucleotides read TGTGCCAGCTCACCACAATCAGGGTACAGCACAGATACGCAGTATTTT. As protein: CASSPQSGYSTDTQYF. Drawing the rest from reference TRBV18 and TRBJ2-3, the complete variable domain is NAGVMQNPRHLVRRRGQEARLRCSPMKGHSHVYWYRQLPEEGLKFMVYLQKENIIDESGMPKERFSAEFPKEGPSILRIQQVVRGDSAAYFCASSPQSGYSTDTQYFGPGTRLTVL.

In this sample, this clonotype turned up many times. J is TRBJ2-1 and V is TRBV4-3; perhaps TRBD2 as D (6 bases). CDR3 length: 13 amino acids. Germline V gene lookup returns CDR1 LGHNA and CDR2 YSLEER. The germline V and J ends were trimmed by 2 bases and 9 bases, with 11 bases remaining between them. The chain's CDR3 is CASSQSLAREQFF. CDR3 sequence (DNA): TGCGCCAGCAGCCAATCTCTAGCGCGTGAGCAGTTCTTC.

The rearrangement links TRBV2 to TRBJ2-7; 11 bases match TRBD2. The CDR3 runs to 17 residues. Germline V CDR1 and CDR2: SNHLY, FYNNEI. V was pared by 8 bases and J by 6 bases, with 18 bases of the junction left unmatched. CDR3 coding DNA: TGTGCCAGCGGCAATTCAAGGGTACTAGCGGGAGTTTTCGAGCAGTACTTC. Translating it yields CASGNSRVLAGVFEQYF.

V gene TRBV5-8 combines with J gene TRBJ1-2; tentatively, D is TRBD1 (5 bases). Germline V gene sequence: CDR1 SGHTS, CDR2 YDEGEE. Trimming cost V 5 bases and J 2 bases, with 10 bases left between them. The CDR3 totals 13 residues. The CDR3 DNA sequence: TGTGCCAGCAGTCATGACAGAAACTATGGCTACACCTTC. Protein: CASSHDRNYGYTF.

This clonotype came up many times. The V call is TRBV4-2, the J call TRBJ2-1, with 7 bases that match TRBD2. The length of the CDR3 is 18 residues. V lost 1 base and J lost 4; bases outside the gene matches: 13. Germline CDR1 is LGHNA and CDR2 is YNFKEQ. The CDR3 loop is CASSQGAGEGFGYNEQFF. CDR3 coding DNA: TGTGCCAGCAGCCAAGGGGCGGGAGAAGGGTTCGGATACAATGAGCAGTTCTTC.

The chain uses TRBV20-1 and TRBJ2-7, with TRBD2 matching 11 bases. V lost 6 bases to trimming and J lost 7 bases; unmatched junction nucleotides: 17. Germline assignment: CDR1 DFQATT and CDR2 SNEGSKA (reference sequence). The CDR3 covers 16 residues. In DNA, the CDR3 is TGCAGTGCCAAAGAAACTAGCGGGAGCCCCCTACGAGAGCAGTACTTC. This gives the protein CSAKETSGSPLREQYF.

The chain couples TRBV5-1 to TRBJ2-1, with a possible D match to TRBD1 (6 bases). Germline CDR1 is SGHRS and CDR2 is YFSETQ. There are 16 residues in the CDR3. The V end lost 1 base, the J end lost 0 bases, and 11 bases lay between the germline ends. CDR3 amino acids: CASSLWDTLSYNEQFF. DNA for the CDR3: TGCGCCAGCAGCTTGTGGGACACCCTCTCCTACAATGAGCAGTTCTTC.

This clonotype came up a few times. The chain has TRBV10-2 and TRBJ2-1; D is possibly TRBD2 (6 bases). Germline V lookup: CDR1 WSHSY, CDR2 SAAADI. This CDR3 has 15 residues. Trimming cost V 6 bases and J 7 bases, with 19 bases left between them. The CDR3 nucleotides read TGCGCCAGCAGATCTTTGGGGGGAAGCGGGAATGAGCAGTTCTTC. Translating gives CASRSLGGSGNEQFF.

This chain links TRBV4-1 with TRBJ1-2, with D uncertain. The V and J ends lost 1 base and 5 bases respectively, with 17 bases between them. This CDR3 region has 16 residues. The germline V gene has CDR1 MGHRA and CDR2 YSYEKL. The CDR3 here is CASSQGAGSPLYGYTF. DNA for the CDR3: TGCGCCAGCAGCCAAGGAGCGGGATCCCCTCTATATGGCTACACCTTC.

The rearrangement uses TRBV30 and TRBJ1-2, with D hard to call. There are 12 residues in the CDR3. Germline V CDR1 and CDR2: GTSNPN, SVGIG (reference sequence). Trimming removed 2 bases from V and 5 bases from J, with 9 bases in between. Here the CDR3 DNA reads TGTGCCTGGAGTTTCCAACTATATGGCTACACCTTC. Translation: CAWSFQLYGYTF.

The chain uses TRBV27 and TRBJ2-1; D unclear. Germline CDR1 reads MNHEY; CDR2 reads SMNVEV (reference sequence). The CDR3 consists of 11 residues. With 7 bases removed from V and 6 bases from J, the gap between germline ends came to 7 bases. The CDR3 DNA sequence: TGTGCCAGCAAGATAGGCAATGAGCAGTTCTTC. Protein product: CASKIGNEQFF.

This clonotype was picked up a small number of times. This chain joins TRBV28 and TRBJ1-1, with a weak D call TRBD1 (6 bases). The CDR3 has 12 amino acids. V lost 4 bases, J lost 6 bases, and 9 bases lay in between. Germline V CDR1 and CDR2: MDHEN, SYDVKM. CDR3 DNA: TGTGCCAGCAGTTCATGGACAGCTGAAGCTTTCTTT. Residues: CASSSWTAEAFF.

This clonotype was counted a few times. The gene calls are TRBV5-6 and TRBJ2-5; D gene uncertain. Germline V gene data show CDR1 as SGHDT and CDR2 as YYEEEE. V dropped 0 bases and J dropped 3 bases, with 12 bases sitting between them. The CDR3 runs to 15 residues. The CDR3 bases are TGTGCCAGCAGCTTGGTTTGGTCCTTCGAAGAGACCCAGTACTTC. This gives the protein CASSLVWSFEETQYF.

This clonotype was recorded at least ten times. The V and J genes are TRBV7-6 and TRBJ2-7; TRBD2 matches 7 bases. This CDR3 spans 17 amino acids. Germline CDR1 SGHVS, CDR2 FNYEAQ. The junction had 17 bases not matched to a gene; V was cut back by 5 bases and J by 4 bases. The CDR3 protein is CASSESGTNPERYEQYF. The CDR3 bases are TGTGCCAGCAGCGAATCCGGGACTAACCCTGAGAGGTACGAGCAGTACTTC. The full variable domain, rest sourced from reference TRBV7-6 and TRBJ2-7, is GAGVSQSPRYKVTKRGQDVALRCDPISGHVSLYWYRQALGQGPEFLTYFNYEAQQDKSGLPNDRFSAERPEGSISTLTIQRTEQRDSAMYRCASSESGTNPERYEQYFGPGTRLTVT.

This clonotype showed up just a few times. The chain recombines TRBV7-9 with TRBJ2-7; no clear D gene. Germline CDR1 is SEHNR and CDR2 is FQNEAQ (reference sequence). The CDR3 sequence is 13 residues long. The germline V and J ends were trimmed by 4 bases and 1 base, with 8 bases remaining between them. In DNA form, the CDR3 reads TGTGCCAGCAGCTCCTCTTCATCCTACGAGCAGTACTTC. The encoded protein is CASSSSSSYEQYF.

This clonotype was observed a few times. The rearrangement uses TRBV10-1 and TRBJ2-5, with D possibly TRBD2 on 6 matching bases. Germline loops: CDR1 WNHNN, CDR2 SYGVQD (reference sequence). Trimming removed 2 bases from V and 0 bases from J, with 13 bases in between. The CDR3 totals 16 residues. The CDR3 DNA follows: TGCGCCAGCAGTGAGGGGTGGGAGGAGTACCAAGAGACCCAGTACTTC. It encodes CASSEGWEEYQETQYF.

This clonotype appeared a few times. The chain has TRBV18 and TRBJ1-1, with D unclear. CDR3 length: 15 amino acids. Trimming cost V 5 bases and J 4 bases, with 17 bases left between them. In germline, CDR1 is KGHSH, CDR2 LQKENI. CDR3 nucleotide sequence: TGTGCCAGCTCAACCTCCGGGCAAACAAGCACTGAAGCTTTCTTT. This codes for CASSTSGQTSTEAFF. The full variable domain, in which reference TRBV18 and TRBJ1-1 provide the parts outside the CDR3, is NAGVMQNPRHLVRRRGQEARLRCSPMKGHSHVYWYRQLPEEGLKFMVYLQKENIIDESGMPKERFSAEFPKEGPSILRIQQVVRGDSAAYFCASSTSGQTSTEAFFGQGTRLTVV.

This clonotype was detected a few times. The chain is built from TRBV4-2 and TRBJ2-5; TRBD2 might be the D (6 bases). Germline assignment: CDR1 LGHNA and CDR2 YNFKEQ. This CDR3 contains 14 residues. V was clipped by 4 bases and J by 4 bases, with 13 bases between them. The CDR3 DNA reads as TGTGCCAGCAGCCGAGACGGGACTGCAGAGACCCAGTACTTC. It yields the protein CASSRDGTAETQYF.

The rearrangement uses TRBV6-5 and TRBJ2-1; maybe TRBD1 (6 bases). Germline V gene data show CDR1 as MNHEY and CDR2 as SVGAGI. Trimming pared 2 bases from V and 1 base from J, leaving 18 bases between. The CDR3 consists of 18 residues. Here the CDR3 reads CASSYGLNRDGSYNEQFF. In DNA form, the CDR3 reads TGTGCCAGCAGTTACGGCCTGAACAGGGATGGGTCCTACAATGAGCAGTTCTTC.

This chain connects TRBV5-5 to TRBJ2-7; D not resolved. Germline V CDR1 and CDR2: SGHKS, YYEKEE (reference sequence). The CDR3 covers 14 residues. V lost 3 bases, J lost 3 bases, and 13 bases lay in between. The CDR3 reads CASSSTRPGYEQYF. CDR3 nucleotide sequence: TGTGCCAGCAGCTCGACTCGCCCAGGCTACGAGCAGTACTTC. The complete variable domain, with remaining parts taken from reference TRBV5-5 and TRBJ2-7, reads DAGVTQSPTHLIKTRGQQVTLRCSPISGHKSVSWYQQVLGQGPQFIFQYYEKEERGRGNFPDRFSARQFPNYSSELNVNALLLGDSALYLCASSSTRPGYEQYFGPGTRLTVT.

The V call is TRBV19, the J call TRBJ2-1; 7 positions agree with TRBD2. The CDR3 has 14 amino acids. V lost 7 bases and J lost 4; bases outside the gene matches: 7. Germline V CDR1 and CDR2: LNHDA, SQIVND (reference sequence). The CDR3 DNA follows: TGTGCCAGTATGGGCGGGAGAAGGTACAATGAGCAGTTCTTC. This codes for CASMGGRRYNEQFF.